This passage covers 24 T cell receptor beta chains from one sample sequenced in a study of Graves' ophthalmopathy and Graves' hyperthyroidism. TCR beta CDR3 regions were amplified from RNA transcripts. The first-round RT-PCR employed HTBI primers together with the Qiagen OneStep RT-PCR kit. A multiplex PCR was then performed as the second round. One entry per CDR3 protein results from TCRdb running MiXCR on the multiplex PCR reads. Altogether some 200,000 distinct CDR3 sequences are present, roughly 29% being singletons, with the ten largest covering approximately 9.6%. The sequenced material came from peripheral blood. These receptor sequences come from a man aged 50 to 59 with Graves' ophthalmopathy.

The rearrangement joins TRBV7-8 to TRBJ2-7; D call uncertain. V lost 6 bases to trimming and J lost 8 bases, with 11 bases between them. CDR1 and CDR2 (germline): SGHVS, FQNEAQ. The CDR3 runs 11 residues. This CDR3 reads CASSLKIQQYF. CDR3 bases: TGTGCCAGCAGTTTAAAAATCCAGCAGTACTTC.

This clonotype showed up many times. This rearrangement joins TRBV29-1 to TRBJ2-5; tentatively, D is TRBD2 (6 bases). V lost 3 bases to trimming and J lost 2 bases, with 22 bases between them. The CDR3 consists of 17 residues. CDR1 is SQVTM and CDR2 is ANQGSEA in the germline V gene. The CDR3: CSVDGTEEGRAQETQYF. In DNA, the CDR3 is TGCAGCGTTGACGGGACTGAAGAAGGGCGGGCACAAGAGACCCAGTACTTC.

This clonotype was detected many times. The J gene is TRBJ2-7, the V gene TRBV15, with D possibly being TRBD2 (5 bases). Trimming took off 3 bases at V and 1 base at J, with 10 bases between the two ends. Germline lookup yields CDR1 LNHNV and CDR2 YYDKDF (reference sequence). The CDR3 covers 14 residues. CDR3 sequence: CATSRDGESYEQYF. CDR3 bases: TGTGCCACCAGCAGGGACGGGGAATCCTACGAGCAGTACTTC.

This chain joins TRBV24-1 and TRBJ2-5; tentatively, D is TRBD1 (6 bases). The CDR3 runs 13 residues. Germline assignment: CDR1 KGHDR and CDR2 SFDVKD. Between the trimmed V and J ends, which lost 5 bases and 4 bases, there was a span of 10 bases. CDR3 sequence: CATSALGGETQYF. CDR3 sequence (DNA): TGTGCCACCAGTGCCTTAGGGGGAGAGACCCAGTACTTC.

This chain uses TRBV28 with TRBJ2-5, with D possibly TRBD1 on 6 matching bases. V was cut by 6 bases and J by 3 bases, with 20 bases left in between. This CDR3 has 16 amino acids. Germline assignment: CDR1 MDHEN and CDR2 SYDVKM. The CDR3 region is CASRGTTGWTKETQYF. The CDR3 bases are TGTGCCAGCAGGGGGACCACAGGGTGGACAAAAGAGACCCAGTACTTC.

The chain is built from TRBV12-3 or TRBV12-4 and TRBJ1-1, with D perhaps matching TRBD1 (5 bases). The V end was cut by 7 bases, the J end by 4 bases, with 13 bases between. The CDR3 length is 13 residues. CDR3 bases: TGTGCCAGCAATCCAGGGAGCGGCACTGAAGCTTTCTTT. Its protein is CASNPGSGTEAFF.

The rearrangement joins TRBV18 to TRBJ1-1; D unresolved. With 0 bases removed from V and 1 base from J, the gap between germline ends came to 9 bases. Per the germline V gene, CDR1 is KGHSH and CDR2 is LQKENI. CDR3 length: 15 amino acids. CDR3 sequence reads: CASSPPRGRNTEAFF. For the CDR3, the DNA is TGTGCCAGCTCACCACCGAGAGGGAGGAACACTGAAGCTTTCTTT.

This clonotype was recorded a few times. The chain recombines TRBV12-3 or TRBV12-4 with TRBJ2-2; possible D gene TRBD2, 6 bases. Trimming took off 7 bases at V and 5 bases at J, with 26 bases between the two ends. The length of the CDR3 is 18 residues. The CDR3 loop reads CASTTQLLEGHGTGELFF. The CDR3 DNA reads as TGTGCCAGCACCACCCAGTTGCTGGAGGGCCATGGTACCGGGGAGCTGTTTTTT.

This clonotype was observed many times. The gene calls are TRBV5-1 and TRBJ1-2; weak D call: TRBD1 (5 bases). The length of the CDR3 is 13 residues. Deletions cut 5 bases from V and 2 bases from J, with 10 bases between. The germline gives CDR1 SGHRS, CDR2 YFSETQ. The CDR3 DNA follows: TGCGCCAGCAGGACCACAGGAAACTATGGCTACACCTTC. It yields the protein CASRTTGNYGYTF.

This clonotype was detected many times. V is TRBV20-1 and J is TRBJ2-7, with D unresolved. Germline V gives CDR1 DFQATT, CDR2 SNEGSKA (reference sequence). V was cut by 3 bases and J by 7 bases, with 7 bases left in between. This CDR3 has 10 amino acids. The CDR3 spells CSASLEEQYF. CDR3 bases: TGCAGTGCTAGTCTCGAGGAGCAGTACTTC.

This clonotype was detected ten times or more. This rearrangement joins TRBV2 to TRBJ2-7; 8 nucleotides align to TRBD2. CDR3 length equals 17 residues. V dropped 2 bases and J dropped 3; count of bases not matched to a gene: 12. Germline loops: CDR1 SNHLY, CDR2 FYNNEI. The CDR3 DNA reads TGTGCCAGCAGTGAACCGCAGGGGCGGGAGGATAACTACGAGCAGTACTTC. It codes for CASSEPQGREDNYEQYF.

At least ten counts were recorded for this clonotype. The rearrangement joins TRBV11-2 to TRBJ1-5; 7 bases line up with TRBD1. The length of the CDR3 is 16 residues. The germline V gene has CDR1 SGHAT and CDR2 FQNNGV. V lost 5 bases to trimming and J lost 1 base; unmatched junction nucleotides: 8. This chain's CDR3 is CASSNRQGHSNQPQHF. DNA of the CDR3: TGTGCCAGCAGCAATCGACAGGGTCACAGCAATCAGCCCCAGCATTTT.

This clonotype was seen repeatedly, ten times or more. V is TRBV6-2 or TRBV6-3 and J is TRBJ2-5; 7 bases are a match to TRBD1. The CDR3 is 17 residues long. From germline, CDR1 is MNHEY and CDR2 SVGEGT. V dropped 3 bases and J dropped 2; count of bases not matched to a gene: 12. The CDR3 DNA reads TGTGCCAGCAGTTATACACCCGGGACAGACTTTCAAGAGACCCAGTACTTC. It encodes CASSYTPGTDFQETQYF.

This clonotype was observed many times. The genes are TRBV9 and TRBJ1-1, with D hard to call. CDR1 and CDR2 (germline): SGDLS, YYNGEE. The length of the CDR3 is 14 residues. V lost 3 bases and J 2 bases, leaving 11 bases between the germline ends. The CDR3 region is CASSDGLTNTEAFF. The CDR3 DNA is TGTGCCAGCAGCGACGGACTCACAAACACTGAAGCTTTCTTT.

Ten or more counts support this clonotype. The chain joins TRBV11-2 to TRBJ2-7; TRBD2 aligns across 9 bases. V trimming: 2 bases; J trimming: 4 bases; junction bases outside the gene matches: 3. Per germline, CDR1 SGHAT and CDR2 FQNNGV. CDR3 length equals 14 residues. CDR3 sequence reads: CASSLLAGLYEQYF. The CDR3 DNA sequence: TGTGCCAGCAGCTTACTAGCGGGGTTATACGAGCAGTACTTC. Looking up the rest from reference TRBV11-2 and TRBJ2-7 gives the full variable domain: EAGVAQSPRYKIIEKRQSVAFWCNPISGHATLYWYQQILGQGPKLLIQFQNNGVVDDSQLPKDRFSAERLKGVDSTLKIQPAKLEDSAVYLCASSLLAGLYEQYFGPGTRLTVT.

A single count supports this clonotype. This chain joins TRBV19 and TRBJ2-7; 7 bases line up with TRBD1. The junction had 10 bases not matched to a gene; V was cut back by 4 bases and J by 4 bases. Germline CDR1 LNHDA, CDR2 SQIVND (reference sequence). This CDR3 contains 15 residues. For the CDR3, the DNA is TGTGCCAGTAGTACGAGGGACAGAATCTCTTACGAGCAGTACTTC. It codes for CASSTRDRISYEQYF.

This clonotype showed up many times. The rearrangement uses TRBV19 and TRBJ1-5; 7 bases align to TRBD1. The CDR3 runs 14 residues. The trim removed 5 bases at V and 3 bases at J, leaving 4 bases unmatched. Germline values: CDR1 LNHDA, CDR2 SQIVND (reference sequence). The CDR3 loop is CASSRTGYNQPQHF. In nucleotides, the CDR3 is TGTGCCAGTAGTCGGACAGGCTACAATCAGCCCCAGCATTTT.

J is TRBJ2-5 and V is TRBV20-1; TRBD1 matches at 8 bases. V lost 6 bases, J lost 4 bases, and 10 bases stayed unmatched. Germline CDR1 and CDR2: DFQATT and SNEGSKA (reference sequence). This CDR3 is built from 14 residues. CDR3 coding DNA: TGCAGTGCCAGAAAAAAAACAGGGGGAGAGACCCAGTACTTC. It yields the protein CSARKKTGGETQYF.

The rearrangement joins TRBV2 to TRBJ1-4; the match to TRBD1 covers 9 bases. The CDR3 extends over 14 amino acids. V gave up 5 bases and J gave up 7 bases; unmatched junction bases: 5. Germline lookup yields CDR1 SNHLY and CDR2 FYNNEI. The CDR3 spells CASSLGQGGEKLFF. The CDR3 DNA reads as TGTGCCAGCAGTTTGGGACAGGGAGGTGAAAAACTGTTTTTT. Looking up the rest from reference TRBV2 and TRBJ1-4 gives the full variable domain: EPEVTQTPSHQVTQMGQEVILRCVPISNHLYFYWYRQILGQKVEFLVSFYNNEISEKSEIFDDQFSVERPDGSNFTLKIRSTKLEDSAMYFCASSLGQGGEKLFFGSGTQLSVL.

The table lists this clonotype with many counts. The gene calls are TRBV19 and TRBJ2-6; D call uncertain. Per germline, CDR1 LNHDA and CDR2 SQIVND (reference sequence). Trimming left V 5 bases short and J 0 bases short, with 20 bases between. CDR3 length equals 19 residues. The CDR3 region is CASSSPGGRPSSGANVLTF. For the CDR3, the DNA is TGTGCCAGTAGTTCTCCCGGCGGACGGCCGAGCTCTGGGGCCAACGTCCTGACTTTC.

About this clonotype: At one of its ends the junction is not consistent with the germline gene, which may arise from a read error. The J gene is TRBJ2-5, the V gene TRBV5-1; D possibly corresponds to TRBD2 (6 bases). CDR3 size: 13 residues. Germline CDR1 is SGHRS and CDR2 is YFSETQ. The chain's CDR3 is CASSLAGEPDGDF. CDR3 bases: TGCGCCAGCAGCTTGGCGGGAGAGCCGGACGGGGACTTC. The whole variable domain, remainder taken from reference TRBV5-1 and TRBJ2-5, is KAGVTQTPRYLIKTRGQQVTLSCSPISGHRSVSWYQQTPGQGLQFLFEYFSETQRNKGNFPGRFSGRQFSNSRSEMNVSTLELGDSALYLCASSLAGEPDGDFGPGTRLLVL.

In its sample, this clonotype was seen a few times. This rearrangement joins TRBV12-3 or TRBV12-4 to TRBJ1-1, with D perhaps TRBD1 (6 bases). Trimming took 10 bases from V and 7 from J, leaving 25 bases between them. The CDR3 covers 15 residues. The CDR3 DNA reads as TGTGCCACCTTGCAAGGACAGCCCGACCATGGTGAAGCTTTCTTT. This translates into CATLQGQPDHGEAFF.

The rearrangement uses TRBV30 and TRBJ1-1; the D gene is possibly TRBD1 (6 bases). Germline V gene sequence: CDR1 GTSNPN, CDR2 SVGIG (reference sequence). V was trimmed by 2 bases and J by 4 bases, leaving 11 bases between them. The CDR3 contains 13 residues. The CDR3 here is CAWSTDSSTEAFF. CDR3 DNA: TGTGCCTGGAGTACGGACAGTTCCACTGAAGCTTTCTTT.

This clonotype was observed at least ten times. This chain joins TRBV6-1 and TRBJ1-2; D gene ambiguous. Trimming removed 2 bases at V and 3 bases at J, with 16 bases between. The CDR3 has 16 amino acids. Germline CDR1 reads MNHNS; CDR2 reads SASEGT. The CDR3 is CASSETPRTNHYGYTF. CDR3 bases: TGTGCCAGCAGTGAAACCCCCCGGACCAACCACTATGGCTACACCTTC.